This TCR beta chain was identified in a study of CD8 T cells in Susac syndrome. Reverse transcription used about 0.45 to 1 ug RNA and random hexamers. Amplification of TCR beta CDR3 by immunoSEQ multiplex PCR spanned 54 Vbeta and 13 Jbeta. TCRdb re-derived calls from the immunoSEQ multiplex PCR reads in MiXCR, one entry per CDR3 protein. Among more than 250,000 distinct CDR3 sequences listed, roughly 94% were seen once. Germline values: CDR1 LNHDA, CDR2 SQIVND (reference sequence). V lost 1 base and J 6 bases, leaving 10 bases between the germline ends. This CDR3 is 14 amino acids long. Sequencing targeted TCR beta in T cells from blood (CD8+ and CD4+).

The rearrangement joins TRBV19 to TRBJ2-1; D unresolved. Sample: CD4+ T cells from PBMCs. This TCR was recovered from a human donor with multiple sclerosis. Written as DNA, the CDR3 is TGTGCCAGTAGTATAGCTGGACCTTCCAATGAGCAGTTCTTC. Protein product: CASSIAGPSNEQFF. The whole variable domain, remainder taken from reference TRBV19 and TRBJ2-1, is DGGITQSPKYLFRKEGQNVTLSCEQNLNHDAMYWYRQDPGQGLRLIYYSQIVNDFQKGDIAEGYSVSREKKESFPLTVTSAQKNPTAFYLCASSIAGPSNEQFFGPGTRLTVL.